This TCR beta chain was obtained from a study of PD-1 blockade in classical Hodgkin lymphoma. Regarding the study as a whole: The study found that TCR diversity rose significantly by C4D1 in CD4+ but not CD8+ cells. As was reported, newly diagnosed patients showed lower baseline TCR diversity than healthy donors did.

This clone turned up a few times. No antigen is known for it. The CDR3 runs to 14 residues. Germline CDR1 and CDR2: SGHRS and YFSETQ. Trimming stripped 0 bases from V and 6 bases from J, with 12 bases between. Here immunoSEQ multiplex PCR was the method, and the copy in TCRdb shows in-frame clones only, minus some. The data contain 15,000 to 20,000 clones, roughly three quarters of them singletons. Noted time point: cycle 4 day 1 (C4D1), after 6 weeks of nivolumab. All patients experienced relapse after autologous stem cell transplantation, and brentuximab vedotin exposure was variable. Starting with thawed PBMCs, CD4+ T cells were purified by magnetic negative selection.

The origin of this receptor is a human donor with classical Hodgkin lymphoma. The V gene is TRBV5-1, the J gene TRBJ1-1; weak D call: TRBD1 (5 bases). Sample: CD4+ T cells from blood, taken before the fourth cycle of nivolumab. The CDR3 DNA is TGCGCCAGCAGCTTGGGACAGTTTACGTCTGAAGCTTTCTTT. Amino acids: CASSLGQFTSEAFF.